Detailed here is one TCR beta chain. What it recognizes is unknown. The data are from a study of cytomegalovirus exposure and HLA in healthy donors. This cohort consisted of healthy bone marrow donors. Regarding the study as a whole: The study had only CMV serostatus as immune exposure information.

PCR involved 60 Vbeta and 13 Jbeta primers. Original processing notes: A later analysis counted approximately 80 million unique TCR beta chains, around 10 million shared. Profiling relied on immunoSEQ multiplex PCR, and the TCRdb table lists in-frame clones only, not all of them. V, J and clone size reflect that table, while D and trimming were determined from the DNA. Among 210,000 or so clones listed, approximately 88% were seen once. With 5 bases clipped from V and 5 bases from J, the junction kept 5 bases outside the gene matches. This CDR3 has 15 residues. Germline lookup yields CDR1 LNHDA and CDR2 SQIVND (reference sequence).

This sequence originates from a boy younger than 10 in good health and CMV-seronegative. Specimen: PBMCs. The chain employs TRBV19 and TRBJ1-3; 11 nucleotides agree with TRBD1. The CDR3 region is CASSPRTGGRNTIYF. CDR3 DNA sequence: TGTGCCAGTAGTCCGCGGACAGGGGGCCGAAACACCATATATTTT. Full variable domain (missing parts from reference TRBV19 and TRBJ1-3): DGGITQSPKYLFRKEGQNVTLSCEQNLNHDAMYWYRQDPGQGLRLIYYSQIVNDFQKGDIAEGYSVSREKKESFPLTVTSAQKNPTAFYLCASSPRTGGRNTIYFGEGSWLTVV.